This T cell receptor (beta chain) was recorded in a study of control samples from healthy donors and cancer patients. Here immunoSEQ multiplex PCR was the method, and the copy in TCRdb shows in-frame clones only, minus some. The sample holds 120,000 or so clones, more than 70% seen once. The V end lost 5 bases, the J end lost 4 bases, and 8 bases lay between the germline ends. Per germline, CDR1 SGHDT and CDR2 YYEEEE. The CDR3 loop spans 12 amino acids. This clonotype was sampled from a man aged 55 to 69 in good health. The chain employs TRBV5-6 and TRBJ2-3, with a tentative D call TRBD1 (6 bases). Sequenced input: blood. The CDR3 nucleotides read TGTGCCAGCAGGTGGGGGCCAGATACGCAGTATTTT. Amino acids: CASRWGPDTQYF.